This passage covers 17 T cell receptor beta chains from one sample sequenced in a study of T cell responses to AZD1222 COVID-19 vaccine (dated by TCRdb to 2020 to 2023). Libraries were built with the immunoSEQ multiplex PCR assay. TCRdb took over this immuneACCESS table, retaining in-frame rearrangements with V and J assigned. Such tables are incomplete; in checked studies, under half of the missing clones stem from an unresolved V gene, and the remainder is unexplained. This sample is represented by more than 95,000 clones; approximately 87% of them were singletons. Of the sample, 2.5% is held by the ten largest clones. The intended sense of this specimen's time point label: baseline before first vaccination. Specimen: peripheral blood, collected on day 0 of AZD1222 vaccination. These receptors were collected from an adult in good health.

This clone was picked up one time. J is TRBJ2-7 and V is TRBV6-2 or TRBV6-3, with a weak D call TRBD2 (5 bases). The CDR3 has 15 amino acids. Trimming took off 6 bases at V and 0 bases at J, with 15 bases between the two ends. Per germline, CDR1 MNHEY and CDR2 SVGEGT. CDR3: CASSQHTGGSYEQYF. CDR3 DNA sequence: TGTGCCAGCAGCCAACACACTGGAGGCTCCTACGAGCAGTACTTC.

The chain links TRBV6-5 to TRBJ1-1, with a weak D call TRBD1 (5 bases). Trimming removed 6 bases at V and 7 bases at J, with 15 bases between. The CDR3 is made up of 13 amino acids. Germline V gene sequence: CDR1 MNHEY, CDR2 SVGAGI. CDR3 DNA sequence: TGTGCCAGCAGGGAGATTTCAGGGAGTGAAGCTTTCTTT. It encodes CASREISGSEAFF.

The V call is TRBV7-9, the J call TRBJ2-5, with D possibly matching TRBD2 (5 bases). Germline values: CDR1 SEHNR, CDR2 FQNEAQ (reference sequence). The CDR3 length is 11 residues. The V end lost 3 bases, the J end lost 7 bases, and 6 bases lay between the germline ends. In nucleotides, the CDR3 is TGTGCCAGCAGCTTTGAGGGGACCCAGTACTTC. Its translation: CASSFEGTQYF.

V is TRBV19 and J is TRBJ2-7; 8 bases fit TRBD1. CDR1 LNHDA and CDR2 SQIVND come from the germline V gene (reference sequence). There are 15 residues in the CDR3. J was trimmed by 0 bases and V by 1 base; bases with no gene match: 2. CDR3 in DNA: TGTGCCAGTAGTATAGGGCAGGGGGCCTCCTACGAGCAGTACTTC. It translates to CASSIGQGASYEQYF.

The DNA for the CDR3 is TGTGCCAGCTCACCGGGACTAGCGGGAGTCGAGACCCAGTACTTC. As protein: CASSPGLAGVETQYF. J is TRBJ2-5 and V is TRBV18; 14 nucleotides match TRBD2. Trimming took 3 bases from V and 5 from J; bases not matched to a gene: 2. Germline V gene data show CDR1 as KGHSH and CDR2 as LQKENI. The CDR3 covers 15 residues. Full variable domain (remainder filled in from reference TRBV18 and TRBJ2-5): NAGVMQNPRHLVRRRGQEARLRCSPMKGHSHVYWYRQLPEEGLKFMVYLQKENIIDESGMPKERFSAEFPKEGPSILRIQQVVRGDSAAYFCASSPGLAGVETQYFGPGTRLLVL.

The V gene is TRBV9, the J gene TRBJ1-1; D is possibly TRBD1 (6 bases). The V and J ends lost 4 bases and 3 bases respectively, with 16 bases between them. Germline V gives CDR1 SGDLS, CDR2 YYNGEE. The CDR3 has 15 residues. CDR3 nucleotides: TGTGCCAGCAGCATCACCGGGACATCGGACACTGAAGCTTTCTTT. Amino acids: CASSITGTSDTEAFF.

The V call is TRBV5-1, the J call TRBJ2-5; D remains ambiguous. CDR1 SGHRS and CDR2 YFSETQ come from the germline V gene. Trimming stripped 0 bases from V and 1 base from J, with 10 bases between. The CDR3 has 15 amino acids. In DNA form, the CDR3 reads TGCGCCAGCAGCTTGGTGTCGTACCGCCAAGAGACCCAGTACTTC. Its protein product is CASSLVSYRQETQYF.

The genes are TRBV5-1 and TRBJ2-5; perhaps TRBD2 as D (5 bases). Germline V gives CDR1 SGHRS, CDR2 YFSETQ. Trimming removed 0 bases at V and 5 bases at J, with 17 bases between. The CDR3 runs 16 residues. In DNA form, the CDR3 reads TGCGCCAGCAGCTTGGGCCTGGACTTTTCGGGGGAGACCCAGTACTTC. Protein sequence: CASSLGLDFSGETQYF. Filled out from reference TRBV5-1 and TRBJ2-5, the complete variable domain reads KAGVTQTPRYLIKTRGQQVTLSCSPISGHRSVSWYQQTPGQGLQFLFEYFSETQRNKGNFPGRFSGRQFSNSRSEMNVSTLELGDSALYLCASSLGLDFSGETQYFGPGTRLLVL.

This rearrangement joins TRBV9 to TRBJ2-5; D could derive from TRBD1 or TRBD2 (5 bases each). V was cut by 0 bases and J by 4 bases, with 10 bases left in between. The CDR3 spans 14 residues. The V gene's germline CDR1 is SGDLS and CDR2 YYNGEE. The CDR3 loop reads CASSVGSGRETQYF. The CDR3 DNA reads TGTGCCAGCAGCGTAGGGTCAGGGAGAGAGACCCAGTACTTC.

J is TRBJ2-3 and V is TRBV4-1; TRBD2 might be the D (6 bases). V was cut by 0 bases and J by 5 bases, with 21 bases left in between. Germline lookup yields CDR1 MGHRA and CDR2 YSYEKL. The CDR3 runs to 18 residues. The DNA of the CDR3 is TGCGCCAGCAGCCAAGAGGGGTGGGAGGCACCCCAGGGAGATACGCAGTATTTT. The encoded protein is CASSQEGWEAPQGDTQYF.

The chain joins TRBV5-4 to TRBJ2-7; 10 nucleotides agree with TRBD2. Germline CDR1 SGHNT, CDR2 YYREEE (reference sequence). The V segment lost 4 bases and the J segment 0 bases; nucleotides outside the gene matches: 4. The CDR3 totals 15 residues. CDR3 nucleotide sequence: TGTGCCAGCAGCGACGGACTAGCGGTCTCCTACGAGCAGTACTTC. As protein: CASSDGLAVSYEQYF.

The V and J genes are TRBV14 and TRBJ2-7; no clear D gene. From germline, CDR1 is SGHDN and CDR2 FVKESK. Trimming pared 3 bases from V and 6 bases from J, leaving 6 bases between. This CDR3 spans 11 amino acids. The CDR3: CASSQGLEQYF. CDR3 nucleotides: TGTGCCAGCAGCCAGGGTCTCGAGCAGTACTTC.

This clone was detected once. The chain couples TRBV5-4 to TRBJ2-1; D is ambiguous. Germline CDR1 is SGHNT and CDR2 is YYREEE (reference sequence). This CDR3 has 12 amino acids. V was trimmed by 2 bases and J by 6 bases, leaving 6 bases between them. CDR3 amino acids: CASSFGINEQFF. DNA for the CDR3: TGTGCCAGCAGCTTTGGGATCAATGAGCAGTTCTTC.

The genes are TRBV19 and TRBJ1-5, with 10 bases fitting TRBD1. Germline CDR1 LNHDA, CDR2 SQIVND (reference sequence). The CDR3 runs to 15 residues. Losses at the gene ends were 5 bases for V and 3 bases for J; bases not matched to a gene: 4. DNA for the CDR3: TGTGCCAGTAGTCTGGGACAGGGGAACAATCAGCCCCAGCATTTT. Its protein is CASSLGQGNNQPQHF.

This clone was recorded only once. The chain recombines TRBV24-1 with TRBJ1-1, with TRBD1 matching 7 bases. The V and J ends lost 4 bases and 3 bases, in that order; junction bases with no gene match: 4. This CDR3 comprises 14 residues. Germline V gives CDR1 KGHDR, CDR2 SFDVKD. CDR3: CATSERQGDTEAFF. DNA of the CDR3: TGTGCCACCAGTGAGAGACAGGGCGACACTGAAGCTTTCTTT.

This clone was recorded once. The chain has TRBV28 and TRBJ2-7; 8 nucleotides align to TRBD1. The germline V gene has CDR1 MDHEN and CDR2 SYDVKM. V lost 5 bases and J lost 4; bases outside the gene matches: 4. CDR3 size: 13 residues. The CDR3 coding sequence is TGTGCCAGCAGTCTAACAGGGGGGTACGAGCAGTACTTC. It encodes CASSLTGGYEQYF.

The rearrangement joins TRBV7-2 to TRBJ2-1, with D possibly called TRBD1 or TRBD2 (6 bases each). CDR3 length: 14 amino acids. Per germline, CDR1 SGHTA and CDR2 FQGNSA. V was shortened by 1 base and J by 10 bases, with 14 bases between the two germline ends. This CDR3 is CASSLGRGPGEQFF. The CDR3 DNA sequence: TGTGCCAGCAGCTTAGGACGGGGGCCGGGGGAGCAGTTCTTC.